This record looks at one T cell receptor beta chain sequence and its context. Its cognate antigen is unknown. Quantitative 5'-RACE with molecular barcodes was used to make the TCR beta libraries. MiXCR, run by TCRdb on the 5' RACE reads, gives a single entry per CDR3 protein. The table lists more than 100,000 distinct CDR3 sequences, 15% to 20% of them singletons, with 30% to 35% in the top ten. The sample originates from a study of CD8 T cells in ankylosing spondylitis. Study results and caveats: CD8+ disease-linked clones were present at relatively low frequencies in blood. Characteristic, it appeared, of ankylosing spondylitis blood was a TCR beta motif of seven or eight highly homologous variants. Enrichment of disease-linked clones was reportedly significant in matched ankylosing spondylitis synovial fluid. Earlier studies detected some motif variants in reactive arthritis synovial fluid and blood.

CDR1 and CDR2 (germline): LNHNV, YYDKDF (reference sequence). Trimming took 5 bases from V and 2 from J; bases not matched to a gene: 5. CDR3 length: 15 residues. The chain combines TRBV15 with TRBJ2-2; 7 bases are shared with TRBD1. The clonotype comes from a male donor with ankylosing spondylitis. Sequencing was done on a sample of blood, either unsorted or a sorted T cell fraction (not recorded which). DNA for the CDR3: TGTGCCACCAGCTTACGGGACAGCAACACCGGGGAGCTGTTTTTT. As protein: CATSLRDSNTGELFF.